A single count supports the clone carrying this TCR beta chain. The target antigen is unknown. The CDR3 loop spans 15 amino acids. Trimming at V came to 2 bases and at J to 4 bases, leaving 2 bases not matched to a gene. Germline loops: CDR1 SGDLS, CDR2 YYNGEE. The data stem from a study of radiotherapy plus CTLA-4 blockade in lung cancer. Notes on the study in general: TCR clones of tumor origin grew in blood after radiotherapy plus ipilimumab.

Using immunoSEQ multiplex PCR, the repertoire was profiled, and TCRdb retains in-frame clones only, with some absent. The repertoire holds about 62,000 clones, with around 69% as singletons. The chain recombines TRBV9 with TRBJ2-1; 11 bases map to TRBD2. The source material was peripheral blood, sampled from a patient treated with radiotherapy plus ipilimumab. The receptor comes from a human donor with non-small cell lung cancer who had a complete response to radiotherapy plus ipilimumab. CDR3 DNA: TGTGCCAGCAGCGTCCTAGCGGGGGGATACAATGAGCAGTTCTTC. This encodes CASSVLAGGYNEQFF.